The 8 T cell receptor beta chains below were found in one sample sequenced in a study of patients and donors after allogeneic stem cell transplantation. TCRdb recomputed calls from the RT-PCR reads with MiXCR, one row per CDR3 protein. Seen here are roughly 880,000 distinct CDR3 sequences, about a sixth observed once, and the top ten hold around 6%. The sequenced material came from blood, either unsorted or a sorted T cell fraction (not recorded which). The receptors derive from a human donor who was either an allogeneic HSCT recipient or a stem cell or donor lymphocyte infusion donor (not recorded which). It is not recorded whose cells these are; they may come from a transplant donor.

V is TRBV20-1 and J is TRBJ1-4, with TRBD1 as a possible D gene (6 bases). CDR1 and CDR2 from the germline V gene are DFQATT and SNEGSKA (reference sequence). This CDR3 has 17 amino acids. V dropped 4 bases and J dropped 7 bases, with 25 bases sitting between them. The CDR3 protein is CSATPPAGHRLGEKLFF. For the CDR3, the DNA is TGCAGTGCTACCCCACCTGCGGGACATCGGCTCGGTGAAAAACTGTTTTTT.

J is TRBJ1-1 and V is TRBV27; tentative D call: TRBD1 (6 bases). V gave up 3 bases and J gave up 1 base, with 9 bases separating them. This CDR3 is 14 amino acids long. Germline values: CDR1 MNHEY, CDR2 SMNVEV (reference sequence). The CDR3 sequence: CASSFDRTNTEAFF. CDR3 DNA sequence: TGTGCCAGCAGTTTTGACAGGACGAACACTGAAGCTTTCTTT.

The gene calls are TRBV11-2 and TRBJ2-1; 8 bases fit TRBD2. There are 18 residues in the CDR3. V was clipped by 5 bases and J by 5 bases; unmatched bases: 17. The germline V gene encodes CDR1 SGHAT and CDR2 FQNNGV. In DNA, the CDR3 is TGTGCCAGCAGCCAGTTAGAGTTAGCGGGGCTGTATAACAATGAGCAGTTCTTC. It is translated as CASSQLELAGLYNNEQFF.

This clonotype was found a few times. This CDR3 reads CASSLATGHYEQYF. The CDR3 DNA reads as TGCGCCAGCAGCTTGGCCACAGGCCACTACGAGCAGTACTTC. The chain combines TRBV5-1 with TRBJ2-7, with a possible D match to TRBD1 (5 bases). CDR3 length: 14 residues. In germline, CDR1 is SGHRS, CDR2 YFSETQ. The germline V and J ends were trimmed by 0 bases and 3 bases, with 10 bases remaining between them.

The table lists this clonotype with a few counts. This rearrangement joins TRBV6-4 to TRBJ2-3, with 7 bases identical to TRBD2. The CDR3 consists of 14 residues. V shed 5 bases and J 7 bases; nucleotides not matched to a gene: 9. In germline, CDR1 is MRHNA, CDR2 SNTAGT. The CDR3 sequence is CASSPTSPGNTQYF. The CDR3, as DNA: TGTGCCAGCAGTCCGACTAGCCCAGGAAATACGCAGTATTTT.

This clonotype was observed once. The chain has TRBV19 and TRBJ2-7, with D uncertain. CDR1 and CDR2 (germline): LNHDA, SQIVND (reference sequence). Trimming removed 0 bases at V and 7 bases at J, with 10 bases between. The CDR3 sequence is 13 residues long. CDR3 nucleotides: TGTGCCAGTAGTATAGACGGCGGCCCAGAGCAGTACTTC. It specifies CASSIDGGPEQYF.

The sample holds a few counts of this clonotype. The gene calls are TRBV20-1 and TRBJ1-4; 9 bases align to TRBD1. The V gene's germline CDR1 is DFQATT and CDR2 SNEGSKA (reference sequence). V lost 5 bases, J lost 7 bases, and 8 bases stayed unmatched. There are 14 residues in the CDR3. CDR3 residues: CSASVTGGVEKLFF. The CDR3, as DNA: TGCAGTGCTTCCGTGACAGGGGGAGTTGAAAAACTGTTTTTT.

The CDR3 is CASSLDWVGFTDTQYF. The DNA for the CDR3 is TGTGCCAGCAGCTTAGATTGGGTAGGATTCACAGATACGCAGTATTTT. The genes are TRBV7-8 and TRBJ2-3; D unclear. CDR3 size: 16 residues. CDR1 is SGHVS and CDR2 is FQNEAQ in the germline V gene. V dropped 1 base and J dropped 2 bases, with 13 bases sitting between them.